Sequencing of this T cell receptor beta chain was carried out in a study of human T cells and chemical hapten exposure. Study as a whole: Doses of diphenylcyclopropenone went to the patients' scalps weekly throughout the approximately 25-week study.

TCRdb re-analysed the RACE reads in MiXCR, keeping a single row per CDR3 protein. The data show some 80,000 distinct CDR3 sequences, approximately 12% seen once. This clonotype has only a few counts. Time point: patch test 1, 2 weeks after DPC sensitization. Treatment noted: therapeutic diphenylcyclopropenone sensitization with weekly scalp DPC. Sample donors consisted of patients with alopecia, aged 18 to 70 years, who were suitable for DPC. V lost 6 bases and J lost 1, with 9 bases in between. This CDR3 comprises 13 residues. CDR1 and CDR2 (germline): MDHEN, SYDVKM. Here the sequenced sample was whole blood, taken in connection with sensitization to the hapten diphenylcyclopropenone (DPC). The chain carries TRBV28 and TRBJ1-1; no clear D gene. The sequence derives from a woman between 50 and 59 years old with alopecia areata. Some clones in this sample may be carry-over from other donors' samples. For the CDR3, the DNA is TGTGCCAGCAGGAAAGTCTCGAACACTGAAGCTTTCTTT. Its protein product is CASRKVSNTEAFF.